This T cell receptor beta chain was retrieved from a study of OX40 agonist ivuxolimab in advanced cancers. Study context: The patients received agonistic anti-OX40 (CD134) antibody ivuxolimab.

Study findings and constraints: Among the least clonally expanded were partial responders at 0.1-3.0 mg/kg. The average count of expanded clones was higher among CD8+ T cells than among CD4+. With doses of 0.1 to 3.0 mg/kg, CD4+ and CD8+ blood T cells had undergone clonal expansion by week 6.

Regarding this clone: Its antigen is not identified. This specimen includes other DNA sequences encoding the same CDR3.

Data came from immunoSEQ multiplex PCR; TCRdb stores just in-frame clones and leaves some out. The data hold just under 75,000 clones, with 92% observed a single time. The CDR3 has 11 amino acids. CDR1 ENHRY and CDR2 SYGVKD come from the germline V gene. Trimming pared 4 bases from V and 3 bases from J, leaving 4 bases between. Sequencing was performed on CD4+ or CD8+ T cells sorted from blood, taken in a trial of the OX40 agonist ivuxolimab. The TCR sequence derives from an adult with an advanced solid tumor such as melanoma, head and neck, liver or kidney cancer. The chain is built from TRBV10-3 and TRBJ2-7, with no clear D. Written as DNA, the CDR3 is TGTGCCATCAGTGGTGACTACGAGCAGTACTTC. It is translated as CAISGDYEQYF.